This entry lists 26 T cell receptor beta chains sequenced from one sample in a study of cytomegalovirus exposure and HLA in healthy donors. The study ran its PCR with 60 Vbeta and 13 Jbeta primers. The assay was immunoSEQ multiplex PCR, and TCRdb's table has in-frame clones only and misses some. The repertoire holds about 95,000 clones, with 75% to 85% as singletons. Specimen: PBMCs. The receptors were sampled from a woman in her 40s in good health and CMV-seronegative.

This clone appeared a few times. V gene TRBV2 combines with J gene TRBJ1-4; TRBD1 aligns across 9 bases. With 8 bases clipped from V and 4 bases from J, the junction kept 5 bases outside the gene matches. The CDR3 contains 14 residues. CDR1 is SNHLY, CDR2 FYNNEI, per germline. The CDR3 DNA reads as TGTGCCAGCGCAACGGGACAGGGTAATGAAAAACTGTTTTTT. Its translation: CASATGQGNEKLFF.

This chain uses TRBV11-2 with TRBJ1-2; D is uncertain. This CDR3 is built from 12 residues. The germline gives CDR1 SGHAT, CDR2 FQNNGV. V was shortened by 4 bases and J by 3 bases, with 6 bases between the two germline ends. The chain's CDR3 is CASSSSHYGYTF. The CDR3 DNA is TGTGCCAGCAGCTCGAGTCACTATGGCTACACCTTC.

V gene TRBV27 combines with J gene TRBJ1-5; TRBD1 is a possible D gene (5 bases). V was pared by 0 bases and J by 7 bases, with 13 bases between. Looked up from germline, CDR1 is MNHEY and CDR2 is SMNVEV (reference sequence). The CDR3 runs to 15 residues. CDR3 residues: CASSLSWGVVQPQHF. CDR3 bases: TGTGCCAGCAGTTTATCATGGGGGGTTGTGCAGCCCCAGCATTTT.

This chain links TRBV9 with TRBJ1-2; the D gene is possibly TRBD1 (5 bases). V was clipped by 4 bases and J by 6 bases, with 22 bases between them. The germline V gene encodes CDR1 SGDLS and CDR2 YYNGEE. The CDR3 loop spans 16 amino acids. The CDR3 coding sequence is TGTGCCAGCAGCCCCTATGCTTTAGGGGAATTGGATGGCTACACCTTC. Translated, it gives CASSPYALGELDGYTF.

This clone has only one observation. This chain joins TRBV5-8 and TRBJ1-2; weak D call: TRBD1 (5 bases). V lost 4 bases to trimming and J lost 2 bases, with 12 bases between them. Germline V gene sequence: CDR1 SGHTS, CDR2 YDEGEE. The length of the CDR3 is 14 residues. The CDR3 DNA follows: TGTGCCAGCAGCCTCAGGGCGCAGAACTATGGCTACACCTTC. Amino acid sequence: CASSLRAQNYGYTF.

The rearrangement links TRBV2 to TRBJ2-7, with a possible D match to TRBD2 (5 bases). Trimming removed 7 bases at V and 9 bases at J, with 22 bases between. From germline, CDR1 is SNHLY and CDR2 FYNNEI. The CDR3 runs 14 residues. The CDR3 DNA reads as TGTGCCAGCACCTCCCCTAGCCAGACTCGGGGGCAGTACTTC. This encodes CASTSPSQTRGQYF. Full variable domain (rest looked up from reference TRBV2 and TRBJ2-7): EPEVTQTPSHQVTQMGQEVILRCVPISNHLYFYWYRQILGQKVEFLVSFYNNEISEKSEIFDDQFSVERPDGSNFTLKIRSTKLEDSAMYFCASTSPSQTRGQYFGPGTRLTVT.

This chain connects TRBV6-1 to TRBJ1-6; D is perhaps TRBD1 (5 bases). This CDR3 region has 13 residues. CDR1 MNHNS and CDR2 SASEGT come from the germline V gene. V was trimmed by 6 bases and J by 7 bases, leaving 10 bases between them. CDR3 in DNA: TGTGCCAGCAGAGGGGTTCCCAATTCACCCCTCCACTTT. This gives the protein CASRGVPNSPLHF.

The chain employs TRBV5-1 and TRBJ2-2; maybe TRBD1 (7 bases). The ends were cut back, 4 bases at V and 5 bases at J, with 12 bases in the middle. Germline-derived CDR1 and CDR2 are SGHRS and YFSETQ. This CDR3 contains 14 residues. CDR3 loop: CASSPQGGTGELFF. CDR3 DNA sequence: TGCGCCAGCAGCCCGCAGGGGGGTACCGGGGAGCTGTTTTTT.

This clone has only one observation. The chain joins TRBV7-9 to TRBJ1-4; 10 nucleotides agree with TRBD1. Germline V gene lookup returns CDR1 SEHNR and CDR2 FQNEAQ (reference sequence). The CDR3 length is 14 residues. The V segment lost 5 bases and the J segment 8 bases; nucleotides outside the gene matches: 5. CDR3 nucleotides: TGTGCCAGCAGCCACGGACAGGGGGACGAAAAACTGTTTTTT. It is translated as CASSHGQGDEKLFF.

The J gene is TRBJ2-1, the V gene TRBV6-1, with TRBD1 identical over 7 bases. V gave up 2 bases and J gave up 7 bases; unmatched junction bases: 8. This CDR3 is 15 amino acids long. CDR1 and CDR2 from the germline V gene are MNHNS and SASEGT. The CDR3 bases are TGTGCCAGCAGTGAACAGCCCGTACAGGGGAATGAGCAGTTCTTC. This encodes CASSEQPVQGNEQFF.

CDR3 in amino acids: CASSFLNYGYTF. CDR3 sequence (DNA): TGTGCCAGCAGCTTTCTTAACTATGGCTACACCTTC. The genes are TRBV7-2 and TRBJ1-2; no clear D gene. Germline V CDR1 and CDR2: SGHTA, FQGNSA. CDR3 length: 12 amino acids. Trimming shortened V by 3 bases and J by 1 base, and 3 bases separated the two germline ends.

V is TRBV10-2 and J is TRBJ1-3; D is perhaps TRBD1 (5 bases). The CDR3 contains 17 residues. V gave up 6 bases and J gave up 0 bases, with 18 bases separating them. Germline CDR1 WSHSY, CDR2 SAAADI. CDR3 in DNA: TGCGCCAGCAGGGCTTCGATAGGGGCCCCCTCTGGAAACACCATATATTTT. It is translated as CASRASIGAPSGNTIYF.

The chain recombines TRBV5-1 with TRBJ2-5; TRBD1 matches 10 bases. V shed 3 bases, J shed 5 bases, and the junction held 7 bases outside the gene matches. Germline V CDR1 and CDR2: SGHRS, YFSETQ. The CDR3 totals 15 residues. The CDR3 DNA follows: TGCGCCAGCAGCTCTCCGGGACAGGGGAGGGAGACCCAGTACTTC. It encodes CASSSPGQGRETQYF.

The V call is TRBV30, the J call TRBJ1-1; 8 positions match TRBD1. Germline CDR1 and CDR2: GTSNPN and SVGIG (reference sequence). CDR3 length equals 13 residues. Unmatched junction bases numbered 8, after V lost 5 bases and J lost 6 bases. The DNA for the CDR3 is TGTGCCTGGTCCACTCAGGGGGCGGCTGAAGCTTTCTTT. Protein product: CAWSTQGAAEAFF.

The gene calls are TRBV6-1 and TRBJ2-1; 7 bases are a match to TRBD1. V shed 2 bases, J shed 10 bases, and the junction held 2 bases outside the gene matches. Germline CDR1 reads MNHNS; CDR2 reads SASEGT. This CDR3 spans 12 amino acids. As DNA, the CDR3 is TGTGCCAGCAGTGAAACGGGACAGGAGCAGTTCTTC. It is translated as CASSETGQEQFF.

The V gene is TRBV6-5, the J gene TRBJ1-3; D is unclear. The length of the CDR3 is 14 residues. Trimming left V 2 bases short and J 1 base short, with 6 bases between. Per the germline V gene, CDR1 is MNHEY and CDR2 is SVGAGI. In DNA form, the CDR3 reads TGTGCCAGCAGTTACGAGGTTTCTGGAAACACCATATATTTT. As protein: CASSYEVSGNTIYF.

This chain links TRBV30 with TRBJ2-5; D may be TRBD2 (5 bases). Germline CDR1 GTSNPN, CDR2 SVGIG (reference sequence). The CDR3 runs 15 residues. V lost 4 bases to trimming and J lost 5 bases, with 20 bases between them. CDR3: CAWTLLGAEAETQYF. CDR3 nucleotide sequence: TGTGCCTGGACCTTACTAGGAGCAGAGGCGGAGACCCAGTACTTC.

This chain joins TRBV30 and TRBJ1-6, with D maybe TRBD1 (5 bases). The V gene's germline CDR1 is GTSNPN and CDR2 SVGIG (reference sequence). The CDR3 is made up of 14 amino acids. Trimming pared 1 base from V and 7 bases from J, leaving 11 bases between. CDR3 protein: CAWSDGRGNSPLHF. The CDR3 DNA sequence: TGTGCCTGGAGTGACGGGCGGGGGAATTCACCCCTCCACTTT.

V and J are TRBV5-1 and TRBJ1-2, with D hard to call. Between the trimmed V and J ends, which lost 0 bases and 1 base, there was a span of 10 bases. This CDR3 comprises 15 residues. Germline-derived CDR1 and CDR2 are SGHRS and YFSETQ. This CDR3 reads CASSLEAASNYGYTF. CDR3 in DNA: TGCGCCAGCAGCTTGGAGGCAGCGAGTAACTATGGCTACACCTTC.

The chain has TRBV19 and TRBJ2-1; no clear D. V was pared by 5 bases and J by 5 bases, with 16 bases between. The CDR3 runs to 15 residues. CDR1 and CDR2 (germline): LNHDA, SQIVND (reference sequence). The CDR3 protein is CASSPGLSSHNEQFF. The CDR3 bases are TGTGCCAGTAGTCCCGGTTTGAGTTCCCACAATGAGCAGTTCTTC.

This clone was seen only a few times. This chain links TRBV11-2 with TRBJ1-3; maybe TRBD1 (5 bases). With 5 bases removed from V and 7 bases from J, the gap between germline ends came to 24 bases. In germline, CDR1 is SGHAT, CDR2 FQNNGV. The CDR3 spans 17 residues. The CDR3: CASSTYPLGVRGNTIYF. CDR3 nucleotides: TGTGCCAGCAGCACCTACCCGCTAGGCGTCCGGGGGAACACCATATATTTT.

V usage is TRBV10-3 and J usage is TRBJ2-7, with TRBD1 identical over 8 bases. The germline CDR1 and CDR2 sequences are ENHRY and SYGVKD. This CDR3 is 14 amino acids long. Losses at the gene ends were 6 bases for V and 0 bases for J; bases not matched to a gene: 4. CDR3 loop: CAIRDRDLSYEQYF. CDR3 sequence (DNA): TGTGCCATCAGGGACAGGGACCTCTCCTACGAGCAGTACTTC.

The J gene is TRBJ1-1, the V gene TRBV4-1; perhaps TRBD1 as D (5 bases). Germline loops: CDR1 MGHRA, CDR2 YSYEKL. The V end lost 4 bases, the J end lost 11 bases, and 17 bases lay between the germline ends. CDR3 size: 13 residues. CDR3 sequence: CASSRPGEWGAFF. CDR3 in DNA: TGCGCCAGCAGCCGCCCGGGGGAATGGGGTGCTTTCTTT.

CDR3 in DNA: TGTGCCAGCAGCTTAGCGGCAGGGGGCTCGCGTGGCTACACCTTC. It yields the protein CASSLAAGGSRGYTF. The J gene is TRBJ1-2, the V gene TRBV7-2; TRBD1 matches 8 bases. The CDR3 has 15 residues. Germline V gives CDR1 SGHTA, CDR2 FQGNSA. J gave up 7 bases and V 0 bases, and 7 bases lay outside the gene matches.

The chain carries TRBV29-1 and TRBJ2-7, with D maybe TRBD2 (6 bases). The CDR3 length is 13 residues. The V end was cut by 6 bases, the J end by 5 bases, with 17 bases between. Germline V gives CDR1 SQVTM, CDR2 ANQGSEA. CDR3 residues: CSVALGGSHEQYF. The CDR3 region has the DNA TGCAGCGTCGCACTTGGAGGGTCCCACGAGCAGTACTTC.

The chain carries TRBV6-5 and TRBJ2-1; 8 positions match TRBD2. The CDR3 contains 13 residues. Trimming took 8 bases from V and 2 from J; bases not matched to a gene: 2. Germline lookup yields CDR1 MNHEY and CDR2 SVGAGI. The CDR3 is CASRLAPYNEQFF. Written as DNA, the CDR3 is TGTGCCAGCCGACTAGCGCCCTACAATGAGCAGTTCTTC.